This record concerns one TCR beta chain sequence. These data belong to a study of blood T cell repertoires in COVID-19. Study-level information: Acute-phase and convalescent COVID-19 samples originated in the United States, Italy and Spain. PBMCs, B-cell-depleted T cells, or T cells provided the cDNA or gDNA that made up the material.

Germline CDR1 and CDR2: SGDLS and YYNGEE. V lost 3 bases, J lost 7 bases, and 9 bases stayed unmatched. The CDR3 has 15 amino acids. Per the authors' pipeline: Counts of nucleated cells, estimated from reference gene primer amplification, were obtained. Clones were read by immunoSEQ multiplex PCR, and TCRdb kept only the in-frame ones, dropping some. V, J and clone size are taken as reported in that table, and D and trimming were inferred from the DNA itself. This table holds fewer than 80,000 clones, 60% to 75% found once. The sample comprised peripheral blood. This TCR was recovered from a woman older than 75 with acute or convalescent COVID-19. J is TRBJ2-2 and V is TRBV9; 7 nucleotides line up with TRBD1. The CDR3 loop reads CASSASTGSGGELFF. The DNA for the CDR3 is TGTGCCAGCAGCGCCTCGACAGGGTCGGGCGGGGAGCTGTTTTTT.